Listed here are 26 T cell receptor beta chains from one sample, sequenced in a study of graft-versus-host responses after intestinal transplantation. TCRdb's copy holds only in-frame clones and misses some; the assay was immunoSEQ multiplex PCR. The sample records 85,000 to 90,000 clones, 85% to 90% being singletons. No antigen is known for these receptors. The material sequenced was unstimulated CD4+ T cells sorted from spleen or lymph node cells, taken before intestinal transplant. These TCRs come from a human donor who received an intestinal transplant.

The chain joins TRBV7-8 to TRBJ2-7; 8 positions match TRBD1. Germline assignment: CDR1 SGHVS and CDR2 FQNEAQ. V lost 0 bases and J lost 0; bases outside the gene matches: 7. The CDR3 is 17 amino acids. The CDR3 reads CASSLASVTGDSYEQYF. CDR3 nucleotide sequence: TGTGCCAGCAGCTTAGCGTCGGTGACAGGGGACTCCTACGAGCAGTACTTC.

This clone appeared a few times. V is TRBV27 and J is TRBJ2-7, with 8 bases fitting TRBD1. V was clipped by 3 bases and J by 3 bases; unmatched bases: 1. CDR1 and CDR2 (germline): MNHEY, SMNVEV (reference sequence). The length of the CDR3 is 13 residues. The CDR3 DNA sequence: TGTGCCAGCAGTTTGGGGACAGGCTACGAGCAGTACTTC. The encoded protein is CASSLGTGYEQYF.

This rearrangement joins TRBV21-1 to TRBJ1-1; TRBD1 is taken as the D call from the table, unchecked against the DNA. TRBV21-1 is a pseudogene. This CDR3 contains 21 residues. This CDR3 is CASSNEPPSWGPPTPNTEAFF. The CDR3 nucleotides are TGTGCCAGCAGCAACGAGCCCCCCAGCTGGGGGCCCCCCACCCCGAACACTGAAGCTTTCTTT.

This CDR3 is CASSYAGGPGDTGELFF. The CDR3, as DNA: TGTGCCAGCAGTTATGCGGGGGGGCCAGGGGACACCGGGGAGCTGTTTTTT. The chain has TRBV2 and TRBJ2-2; 9 positions agree with TRBD2. This CDR3 has 17 amino acids. J lost 3 bases, V lost 5 bases, and 10 bases had no gene match. Germline CDR1 SNHLY, CDR2 FYNNEI.

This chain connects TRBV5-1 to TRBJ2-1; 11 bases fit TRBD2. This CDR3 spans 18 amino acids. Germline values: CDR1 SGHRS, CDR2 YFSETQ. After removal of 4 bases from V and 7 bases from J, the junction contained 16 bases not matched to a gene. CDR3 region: CASSPWGSGGAVKNEQFF. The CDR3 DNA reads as TGCGCCAGCAGCCCCTGGGGTAGCGGGGGGGCGGTTAAGAATGAGCAGTTCTTC. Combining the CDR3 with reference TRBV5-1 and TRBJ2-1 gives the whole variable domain KAGVTQTPRYLIKTRGQQVTLSCSPISGHRSVSWYQQTPGQGLQFLFEYFSETQRNKGNFPGRFSGRQFSNSRSEMNVSTLELGDSALYLCASSPWGSGGAVKNEQFFGPGTRLTVL.

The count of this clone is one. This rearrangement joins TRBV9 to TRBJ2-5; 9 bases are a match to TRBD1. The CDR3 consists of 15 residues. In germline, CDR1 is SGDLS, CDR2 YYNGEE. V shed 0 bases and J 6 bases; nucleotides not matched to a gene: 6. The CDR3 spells CASSVAPDRGQTQYF. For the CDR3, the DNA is TGTGCCAGCAGCGTAGCCCCGGACAGGGGTCAGACCCAGTACTTC. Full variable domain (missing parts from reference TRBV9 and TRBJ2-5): DSGVTQTPKHLITATGQRVTLRCSPRSGDLSVYWYQQSLDQGLQFLIQYYNGEERAKGNILERFSAQQFPDLHSELNLSSLELGDSALYFCASSVAPDRGQTQYFGPGTRLLVL.

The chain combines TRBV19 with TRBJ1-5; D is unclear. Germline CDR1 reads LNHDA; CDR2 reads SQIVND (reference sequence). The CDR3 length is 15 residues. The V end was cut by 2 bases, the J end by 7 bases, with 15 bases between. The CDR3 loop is CASSIHQFISQPQHF. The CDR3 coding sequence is TGTGCCAGTAGTATACATCAGTTTATTTCCCAGCCCCAGCATTTT.

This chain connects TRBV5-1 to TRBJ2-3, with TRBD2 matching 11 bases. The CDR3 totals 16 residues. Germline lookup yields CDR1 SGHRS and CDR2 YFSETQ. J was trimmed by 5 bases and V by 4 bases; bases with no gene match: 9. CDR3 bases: TGCGCCAGCAGCACCACCCCGGGACTAGCGGAAGATACGCAGTATTTT. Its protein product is CASSTTPGLAEDTQYF.

The DNA of the CDR3 is TGTGCCAGCAGTGTATTAGCCAATGAGCAGTTCTTC. Amino acids: CASSVLANEQFF. The genes are TRBV2 and TRBJ2-1; no definite D call. The germline V gene encodes CDR1 SNHLY and CDR2 FYNNEI. Deletions cut 4 bases from V and 6 bases from J, with 7 bases between. CDR3 size: 12 residues.

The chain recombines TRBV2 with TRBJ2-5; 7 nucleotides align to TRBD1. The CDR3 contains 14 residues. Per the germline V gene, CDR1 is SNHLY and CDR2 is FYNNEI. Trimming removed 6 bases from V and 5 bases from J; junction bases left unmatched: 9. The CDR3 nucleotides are TGTGCCAGCAGCGCCGGGACAGCGAAGGAGACCCAGTACTTC. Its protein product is CASSAGTAKETQYF.

As DNA, the CDR3 is TGTGCCACGAAGGTCGGGGATTCACCCCTCCACTTT. Residues: CATKVGDSPLHF. The rearrangement joins TRBV15 to TRBJ1-6; D not certain. The CDR3 runs 12 residues. V was clipped by 9 bases and J by 8 bases, with 11 bases between them. CDR1 and CDR2 from the germline V gene are LNHNV and YYDKDF (reference sequence).

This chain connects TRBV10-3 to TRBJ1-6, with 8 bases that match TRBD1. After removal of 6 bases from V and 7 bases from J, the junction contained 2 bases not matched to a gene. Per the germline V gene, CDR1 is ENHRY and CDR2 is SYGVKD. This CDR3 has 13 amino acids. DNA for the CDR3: TGTGCCATCAGGGGACAGGAAAATTCACCCCTCCACTTT. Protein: CAIRGQENSPLHF.

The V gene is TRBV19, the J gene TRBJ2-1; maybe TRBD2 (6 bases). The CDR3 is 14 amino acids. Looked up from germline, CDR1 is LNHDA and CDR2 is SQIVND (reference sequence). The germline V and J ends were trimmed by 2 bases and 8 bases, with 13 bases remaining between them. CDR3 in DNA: TGTGCCAGTAGTATACGGGACTGGGGCGATGAGCAGTTCTTC. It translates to CASSIRDWGDEQFF.

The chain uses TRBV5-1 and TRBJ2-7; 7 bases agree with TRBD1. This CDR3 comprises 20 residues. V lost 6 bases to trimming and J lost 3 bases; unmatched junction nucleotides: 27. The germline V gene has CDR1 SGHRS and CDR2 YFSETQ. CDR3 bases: TGCGCCAGCAATATCCCCCCGCGATTAGATACAGGGGATTTCTTCTACGAGCAGTACTTC. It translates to CASNIPPRLDTGDFFYEQYF. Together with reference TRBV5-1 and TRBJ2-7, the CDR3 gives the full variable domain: KAGVTQTPRYLIKTRGQQVTLSCSPISGHRSVSWYQQTPGQGLQFLFEYFSETQRNKGNFPGRFSGRQFSNSRSEMNVSTLELGDSALYLCASNIPPRLDTGDFFYEQYFGPGTRLTVT.

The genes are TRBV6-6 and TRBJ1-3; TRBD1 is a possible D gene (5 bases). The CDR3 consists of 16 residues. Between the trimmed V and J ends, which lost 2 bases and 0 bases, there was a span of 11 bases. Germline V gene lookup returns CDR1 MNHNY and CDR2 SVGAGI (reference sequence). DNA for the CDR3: TGTGCCAGCAGTTACCAGGGATCTCACTCTGGAAACACCATATATTTT. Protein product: CASSYQGSHSGNTIYF.

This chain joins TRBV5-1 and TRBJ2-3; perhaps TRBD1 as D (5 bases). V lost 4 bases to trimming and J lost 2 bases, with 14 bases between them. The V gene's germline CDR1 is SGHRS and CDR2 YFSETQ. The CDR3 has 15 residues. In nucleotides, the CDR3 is TGCGCCAGCAGCGGGGAACCAGGGCACACAGATACGCAGTATTTT. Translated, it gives CASSGEPGHTDTQYF.

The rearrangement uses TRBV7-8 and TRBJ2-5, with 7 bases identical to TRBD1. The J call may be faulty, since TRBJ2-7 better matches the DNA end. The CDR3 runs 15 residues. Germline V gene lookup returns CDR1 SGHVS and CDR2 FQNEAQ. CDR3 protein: CASSLADRSSYEQYF. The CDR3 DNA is TGTGCCAGCAGCTTAGCGGACAGGAGCTCCTACGAGCAGTACTTC.

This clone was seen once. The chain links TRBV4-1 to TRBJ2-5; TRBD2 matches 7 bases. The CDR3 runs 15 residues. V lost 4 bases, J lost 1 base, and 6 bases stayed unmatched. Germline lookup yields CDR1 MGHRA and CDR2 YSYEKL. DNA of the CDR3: TGCGCCAGCAGCCGTCTAACGGGAGGCCAAGAGACCCAGTACTTC. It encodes CASSRLTGGQETQYF.

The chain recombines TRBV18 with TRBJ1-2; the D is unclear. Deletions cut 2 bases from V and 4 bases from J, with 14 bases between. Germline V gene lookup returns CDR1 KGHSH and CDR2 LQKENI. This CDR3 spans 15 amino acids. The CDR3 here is CASSPAPESGYGYTF. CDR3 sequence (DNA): TGTGCCAGCTCACCAGCCCCCGAATCAGGCTATGGCTACACCTTC.

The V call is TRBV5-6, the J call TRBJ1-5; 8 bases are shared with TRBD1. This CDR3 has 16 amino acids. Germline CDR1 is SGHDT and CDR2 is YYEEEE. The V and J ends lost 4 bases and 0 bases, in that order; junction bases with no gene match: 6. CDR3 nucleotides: TGTGCCAGCAGCGGTGGACAGGGTTATAGCAATCAGCCCCAGCATTTT. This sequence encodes CASSGGQGYSNQPQHF.

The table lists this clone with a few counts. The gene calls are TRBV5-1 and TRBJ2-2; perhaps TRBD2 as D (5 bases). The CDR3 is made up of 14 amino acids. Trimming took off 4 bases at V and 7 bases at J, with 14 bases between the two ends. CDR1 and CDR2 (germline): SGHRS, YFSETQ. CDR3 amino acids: CASSLERSGGELFF. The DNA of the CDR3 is TGCGCCAGCAGCCTTGAGCGGAGTGGCGGGGAGCTGTTTTTT.

The CDR3 is CASTPDWTLGTQYF. For the CDR3, the DNA is TGTGCCAGCACCCCGGACTGGACTCTCGGGACCCAGTACTTC. The rearrangement uses TRBV6-1 and TRBJ2-5; D might be TRBD2 (5 bases). The CDR3 length is 14 residues. V lost 7 bases and J lost 7, with 19 bases in between. From germline, CDR1 is MNHNS and CDR2 SASEGT.

This chain's CDR3 is CASSEEEGTQYF. The CDR3 nucleotides are TGTGCCAGCAGTGAAGAAGAGGGTACGCAGTATTTT. This rearrangement joins TRBV2 to TRBJ2-3, with D possibly TRBD2 on 5 matching bases. Trimming cost V 1 base and J 8 bases, with 7 bases left between them. Germline V lookup: CDR1 SNHLY, CDR2 FYNNEI. The CDR3 has 12 amino acids.

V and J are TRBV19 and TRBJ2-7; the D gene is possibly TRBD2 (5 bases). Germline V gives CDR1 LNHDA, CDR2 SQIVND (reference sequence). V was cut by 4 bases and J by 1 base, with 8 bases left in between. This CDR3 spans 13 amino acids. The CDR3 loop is CASSTPGSYEQYF. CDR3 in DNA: TGTGCCAGTAGTACGCCGGGGTCCTACGAGCAGTACTTC.

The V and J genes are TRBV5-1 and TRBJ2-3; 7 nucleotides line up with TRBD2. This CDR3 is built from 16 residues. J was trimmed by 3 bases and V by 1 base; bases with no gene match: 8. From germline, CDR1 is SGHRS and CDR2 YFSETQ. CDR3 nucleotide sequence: TGCGCCAGCAGCTTGCCCTCCGGACTAGGGACAGATACGCAGTATTTT. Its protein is CASSLPSGLGTDTQYF.

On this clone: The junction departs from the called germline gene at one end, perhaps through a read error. The CDR3 is CASSEGQGPYGQYF. CDR3 nucleotide sequence: TGTGCCAGCAGTGAAGGTCAGGGGCCCTACGGGCAGTACTTC. J is TRBJ2-7 and V is TRBV6-1, with D possibly being TRBD1 (6 bases). The CDR3 extends over 14 amino acids. Germline V gives CDR1 MNHNS, CDR2 SASEGT.